The entry below describes one TCR beta chain. Germline CDR1 LGHDT, CDR2 YNNKEL (reference sequence). The V end was cut by 6 bases, the J end by 0 bases, with 12 bases between. CDR3 length equals 15 residues. This sample is drawn from a study of response to subunit inactivated influenza vaccine. MiXCR, applied by TCRdb to the RT-PCR reads, yields one record per CDR3 protein. The data show roughly 540,000 distinct CDR3 sequences, under 25% seen once. In addition, the sample was reused for a study of T cells expressing NK-cell markers. That report notes: 5'RACE template switching built TCR beta cDNA with unique molecular identifiers. Just one sequenced donor of eight was HCMV-seronegative, while seven were seropositive.

This receptor was taken from a man aged 45-65 years who received an inactivated influenza vaccine. V gene TRBV3-1 combines with J gene TRBJ1-5; unclear D gene. This specimen consisted of CD4+ T cells sorted from PBMCs, obtained less than 13 days after vaccination. CDR3 loop: CASSQASNSNQPQHF. For the CDR3, the DNA is TGTGCCAGCAGTCAGGCTAGCAATAGCAATCAGCCCCAGCATTTT.